Here is one T cell receptor beta chain with its context. Trimming removed 2 bases at V and 5 bases at J, with 9 bases between. This CDR3 region has 13 residues. Germline CDR1 and CDR2: GTSNPN and SVGIG (reference sequence). The data originate from a study of PD-L1 blockade in urothelial cancer. Study in general: Counts from blood samples showed a median of around 150,000 T cells.

Sequenced by immunoSEQ multiplex PCR; TCRdb stores in-frame clones only, minus some. The profile shows 130,000 or so clones, about 81% of them singletons. Time point denoted: pretreatment peripheral blood. Locally advanced or metastatic urothelial carcinoma was present in patients. The sample consisted of PBMCs, taken around atezolizumab (anti-PD-L1) treatment. V gene TRBV30 combines with J gene TRBJ2-2; D unclear. The clonotype comes from a man in his fifties with urothelial cancer. The CDR3 DNA sequence: TGTGCCTGGAGTATCCAGATTACCGGGGAGCTGTTTTTT. Its translation is CAWSIQITGELFF.